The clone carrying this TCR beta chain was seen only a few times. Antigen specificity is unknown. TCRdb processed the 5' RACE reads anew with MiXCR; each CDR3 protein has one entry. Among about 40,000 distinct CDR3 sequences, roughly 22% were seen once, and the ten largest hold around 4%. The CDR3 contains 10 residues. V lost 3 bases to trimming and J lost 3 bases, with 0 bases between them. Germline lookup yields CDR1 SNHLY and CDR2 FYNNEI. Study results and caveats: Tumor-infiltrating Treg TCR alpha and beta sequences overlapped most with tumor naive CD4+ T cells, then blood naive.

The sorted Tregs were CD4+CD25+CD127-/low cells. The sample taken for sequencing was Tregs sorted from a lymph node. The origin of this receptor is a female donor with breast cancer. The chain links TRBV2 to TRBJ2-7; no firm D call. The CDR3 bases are TGTGCCAGCAGTGACTACGAGCAGTACTTC. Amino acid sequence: CASSDYEQYF.